One and the same sample provided the 21 T cell receptor beta chains below, sequenced in a study of blood T cell repertoires in COVID-19. Some clones are missing from TCRdb's copy, which holds only in-frame ones; the method was immunoSEQ multiplex PCR. The table lists about 230,000 clones, around 83% of them singletons. Material for sequencing was peripheral blood. The receptors stem from a woman aged 50 to 65 with acute or convalescent COVID-19.

The rearrangement links TRBV11-3 to TRBJ2-7, with D perhaps TRBD2 (6 bases). Trimming shortened V by 5 bases and J by 6 bases, and 20 bases separated the two germline ends. CDR1 SGHNT and CDR2 YENEEA come from the germline V gene. This CDR3 contains 15 residues. The CDR3 region is CASSLSGTGRAEQYF. The CDR3 nucleotides are TGTGCCAGCAGCCTATCCGGGACTGGTCGCGCCGAGCAGTACTTC. Drawing the rest from reference TRBV11-3 and TRBJ2-7, the complete variable domain is EAGVVQSPRYKIIEKKQPVAFWCNPISGHNTLYWYLQNLGQGPELLIRYENEEAVDDSQLPKDRFSAERLKGVDSTLKIQPAELGDSAVYLCASSLSGTGRAEQYFGPGTRLTVT.

V is TRBV5-1 and J is TRBJ2-7; 9 bases match TRBD1. Germline V gives CDR1 SGHRS, CDR2 YFSETQ. With V trimmed by 7 bases and J by 3 bases, 8 bases remained unmatched. This CDR3 is built from 14 residues. In nucleotides, the CDR3 is TGCGCCAGCGCTAGACAGGGGGAGGGCTACGAGCAGTACTTC. Translated: CASARQGEGYEQYF.

The chain is built from TRBV6-6 and TRBJ2-5, with 10 bases matching TRBD1. The CDR3 totals 14 residues. V lost 0 bases to trimming and J lost 7 bases; unmatched junction nucleotides: 2. Looked up from germline, CDR1 is MNHNY and CDR2 is SVGAGI (reference sequence). The CDR3 bases are TGTGCCAGCAGTTACTCAGGACAGGGGGGGACCCAGTACTTC. It yields the protein CASSYSGQGGTQYF.

The rearrangement links TRBV6-4 to TRBJ2-7; perhaps TRBD1 as D (6 bases). Germline values: CDR1 MRHNA, CDR2 SNTAGT. This CDR3 is 13 amino acids long. The V and J ends lost 5 bases and 7 bases respectively, with 15 bases between them. CDR3 sequence reads: CASSQDRTGEQYF. The CDR3, as DNA: TGTGCCAGCAGTCAAGACAGGACCGGAGAGCAGTACTTC.

This clone has ten or more counts. The CDR3 coding sequence is TGTGCCAGTACCCAGGGCCCTACTGGCTACACCTTC. This encodes CASTQGPTGYTF. The genes are TRBV19 and TRBJ1-2, with D possibly TRBD1 on 5 matching bases. This CDR3 spans 12 amino acids. Per the germline V gene, CDR1 is LNHDA and CDR2 is SQIVND (reference sequence). Deletions cut 7 bases from V and 7 bases from J, with 13 bases between.

This chain joins TRBV25-1 and TRBJ1-1; a weak D match, TRBD1 (6 bases). The V end lost 3 bases, the J end lost 0 bases, and 11 bases lay between the germline ends. CDR3 length equals 15 residues. CDR1 and CDR2 from the germline V gene are MGHDK and SYGVNS. CDR3 in amino acids: CASSDSTGLNTEAFF. The CDR3 DNA reads as TGTGCCAGCAGTGACTCGACAGGCTTGAACACTGAAGCTTTCTTT.

The rearrangement joins TRBV6-5 to TRBJ1-2, with TRBD1 identical over 8 bases. This CDR3 region has 14 residues. The J segment lost 4 bases and the V segment lost 4 bases, leaving 5 bases of the junction unmatched. Germline V lookup: CDR1 MNHEY, CDR2 SVGAGI. CDR3 sequence (DNA): TGTGCCAGCAGTTCCTGGACAGGGATCTATGGCTACACCTTC. Its protein product is CASSSWTGIYGYTF.

This clone is a singleton in its sample. The chain couples TRBV6-5 to TRBJ1-1; D is undetermined. The CDR3 covers 13 residues. Germline CDR1 reads MNHEY; CDR2 reads SVGAGI. The germline V and J ends were trimmed by 9 bases and 5 bases, with 16 bases remaining between them. CDR3 protein: CASRRIMETEAFF. The CDR3 DNA sequence: TGTGCCAGTCGTCGGATCATGGAGACTGAAGCTTTCTTT.

The J gene is TRBJ2-7, the V gene TRBV7-9; TRBD1 agrees at 12 bases. The CDR3 is 15 amino acids. Germline values: CDR1 SEHNR, CDR2 FQNEAQ (reference sequence). The V gene end was trimmed by 4 bases and the J gene end by 5 bases; junction bases not matched to a gene: 6. The CDR3 bases are TGTGCCAGCAGCTCTTGGGACAGGGGGCATAACGAGCAGTACTTC. Translation gives CASSSWDRGHNEQYF.

This clone appeared a single time. V and J are TRBV18 and TRBJ2-2; 7 nucleotides agree with TRBD2. CDR3 length equals 17 residues. J was trimmed by 4 bases and V by 3 bases; bases with no gene match: 11. Germline loops: CDR1 KGHSH, CDR2 LQKENI. CDR3 in DNA: TGTGCCAGCTCACCTATCGCGGGGAGGGCCCCCACCGGGGAGCTGTTTTTT. Its translation: CASSPIAGRAPTGELFF.

The chain employs TRBV27 and TRBJ1-1, with a tentative D call TRBD1 (5 bases). CDR3 length equals 17 residues. Germline CDR1 MNHEY, CDR2 SMNVEV (reference sequence). Between the trimmed V and J ends, which lost 7 bases and 0 bases, there was a span of 21 bases. The CDR3 DNA is TGTGCCAGCAAACCCCCGGGGGGGGGAACTATGAACACTGAAGCTTTCTTT. Translating it yields CASKPPGGGTMNTEAFF.

The rearrangement joins TRBV27 to TRBJ2-7; possibly TRBD2 for D (6 bases). Trimming stripped 7 bases from V and 5 bases from J, with 12 bases between. Germline lookup yields CDR1 MNHEY and CDR2 SMNVEV (reference sequence). CDR3 length equals 12 residues. The CDR3: CASNLGGDEQYF. The CDR3 region has the DNA TGTGCCAGCAACCTGGGGGGAGACGAGCAGTACTTC.

V and J are TRBV7-9 and TRBJ2-7; TRBD2 is a possible D gene (5 bases). This CDR3 region has 14 residues. Germline V CDR1 and CDR2: SEHNR, FQNEAQ (reference sequence). V gave up 0 bases and J gave up 7 bases, with 13 bases separating them. The CDR3 region is CASSLALDGVEQYF. Written as DNA, the CDR3 is TGTGCCAGCAGCTTAGCGCTCGACGGGGTTGAGCAGTACTTC.

The gene calls are TRBV5-1 and TRBJ2-7; D possibly corresponds to TRBD1 (6 bases). The CDR3 is 16 amino acids. Germline V lookup: CDR1 SGHRS, CDR2 YFSETQ. V lost 4 bases and J lost 7, with 24 bases in between. CDR3 DNA: TGCGCCAGCAGCGACACCCAGACAGGAACCCTCTTGGAGCAGTACTTC. Protein: CASSDTQTGTLLEQYF.

The chain combines TRBV9 with TRBJ2-7, with D maybe TRBD2 (5 bases). Looked up from germline, CDR1 is SGDLS and CDR2 is YYNGEE. V shed 2 bases and J shed 5 bases, with 11 bases lying between them. CDR3 length: 13 amino acids. CDR3 sequence: CASSVRGLDEQYF. The CDR3 bases are TGTGCCAGCAGCGTCCGGGGTCTCGACGAGCAGTACTTC.

The chain combines TRBV28 with TRBJ2-1; 10 bases line up with TRBD2. The germline V gene has CDR1 MDHEN and CDR2 SYDVKM. V lost 4 bases and J lost 4; bases outside the gene matches: 7. The CDR3 is made up of 16 amino acids. CDR3 DNA sequence: TGTGCCAGCAGTTCGAACAGAGCGGGAGGGTACAATGAGCAGTTCTTC. It specifies CASSSNRAGGYNEQFF.

The genes are TRBV6-2 or TRBV6-3 and TRBJ2-1; TRBD2 matches 12 bases. In germline, CDR1 is MNHEY, CDR2 SVGEGT. J lost 8 bases, V lost 5 bases, and 4 bases had no gene match. The CDR3 contains 14 residues. The CDR3 DNA reads TGTGCCAGCAGTGGACTAGCGGGGAGGGATGAGCAGTTCTTC. Its protein is CASSGLAGRDEQFF.

The J gene is TRBJ2-1, the V gene TRBV27; 7 bases are a match to TRBD2. V lost 3 bases to trimming and J lost 1 base; unmatched junction nucleotides: 9. Germline lookup yields CDR1 MNHEY and CDR2 SMNVEV (reference sequence). CDR3 length equals 17 residues. For the CDR3, the DNA is TGTGCCAGCAGTTTCTTCAGTCGAGCGGGATCCTACAATGAGCAGTTCTTC. Amino acids: CASSFFSRAGSYNEQFF.

The chain combines TRBV28 with TRBJ1-6; no clear D gene. From germline, CDR1 is MDHEN and CDR2 SYDVKM. This CDR3 comprises 11 residues. V dropped 6 bases and J dropped 9 bases, with 6 bases sitting between them. Written as DNA, the CDR3 is TGTGCCAGCAGCCAAATTTCACCCCTCCACTTT. Translation gives CASSQISPLHF.

The chain links TRBV3-1 (or the pseudogene TRBV3-2) to TRBJ1-4; a weak D match, TRBD1 (5 bases). The CDR3 is 17 residues long. Looked up from germline, CDR1 is LGHDT and CDR2 is YNNKEL (reference sequence). Trimming took off 2 bases at V and 3 bases at J, with 16 bases between the two ends. CDR3 nucleotide sequence: TGTGCCAGCAGCCAATCACCTATACAGGATTCTAATGAAAAACTGTTTTTT. Encoded protein: CASSQSPIQDSNEKLFF.

CDR3 region: CASSPRTGDSGANVLTF. In DNA form, the CDR3 reads TGTGCCAGCAGCCCACGGACAGGAGACTCTGGGGCCAACGTCCTGACTTTC. The chain joins TRBV9 to TRBJ2-6, with TRBD1 identical over 7 bases. The CDR3 covers 17 residues. The germline gives CDR1 SGDLS, CDR2 YYNGEE. The ends lost 4 bases at V and 0 bases at J; junction bases unmatched: 7.